One sample yielded the 28 T cell receptor beta chains listed below, sequenced in a study of cytomegalovirus exposure and HLA in healthy donors. PCR was performed using 60 Vbeta and 13 Jbeta primers. Profiling relied on immunoSEQ multiplex PCR, and the TCRdb table lists in-frame clones only, not all of them. The sample contains approximately 140,000 clones, 70% to 80% of which appear only once. Sequences were obtained from PBMCs. The receptors come from a human donor in good health.

The J gene is TRBJ2-7, the V gene TRBV7-9, with D possibly TRBD1 on 5 matching bases. The CDR3 runs to 16 residues. Trimming took 2 bases from V and 0 from J, leaving 14 bases between them. CDR1 and CDR2 from the germline V gene are SEHNR and FQNEAQ (reference sequence). The CDR3 protein is CASSLKPSGSSYEQYF. CDR3 coding DNA: TGTGCCAGCAGCTTAAAACCTTCAGGGTCCTCCTACGAGCAGTACTTC. The full variable domain, its missing parts supplied by reference TRBV7-9 and TRBJ2-7, is DTGVSQNPRHKITKRGQNVTFRCDPISEHNRLYWYRQTLGQGPEFLTYFQNEAQLEKSRLLSDRFSAERPKGSFSTLEIQRTEQGDSAMYLCASSLKPSGSSYEQYFGPGTRLTVT.

The V gene is TRBV5-1, the J gene TRBJ2-1, with D possibly TRBD2 on 5 matching bases. The CDR3 is made up of 13 amino acids. The ends were cut back, 8 bases at V and 9 bases at J, with 18 bases in the middle. Looked up from germline, CDR1 is SGHRS and CDR2 is YFSETQ. For the CDR3, the DNA is TGCGCCAGTTTTCGCGACTCGGCGGGTGAGCAGTTCTTC. It translates to CASFRDSAGEQFF.

This sequence joins TRBV27 and TRBJ1-6, with D possibly being TRBD1 (5 bases). CDR3 length: 20 residues. The germline CDR1 and CDR2 sequences are MNHEY and SMNVEV (reference sequence). V was cut by 6 bases and J by 5 bases, with 29 bases left in between. CDR3 in DNA: TGTGCCAGCAGCCCCCCGAGGAGGGGAATTTCCGGTATCCATAATTCACCCCTCCACTTT. Residues: CASSPPRRGISGIHNSPLHF.

The sample holds a few counts of this clone. The chain employs TRBV6-4 and TRBJ2-1, with 11 bases that match TRBD2. V lost 7 bases, J lost 0 bases, and 8 bases stayed unmatched. Germline V gene data show CDR1 as MRHNA and CDR2 as SNTAGT. The CDR3 runs 17 residues. CDR3 residues: CASIFLAGGSSYNEQFF. CDR3 DNA sequence: TGTGCCAGCATATTCCTAGCGGGAGGAAGCTCCTACAATGAGCAGTTCTTC.

The chain links TRBV7-9 to TRBJ2-3; 13 nucleotides line up with TRBD2. The CDR3 contains 16 residues. Germline V gene sequence: CDR1 SEHNR, CDR2 FQNEAQ (reference sequence). J lost 2 bases, V lost 5 bases, and 4 bases had no gene match. The chain's CDR3 is CASSQGTSGITDTQYF. In DNA form, the CDR3 reads TGTGCCAGCAGCCAGGGGACTAGCGGGATCACAGATACGCAGTATTTT.

This clone was detected only a few times. The V and J genes are TRBV7-2 and TRBJ1-1; D is ambiguous. Trimming left V 3 bases short and J 0 bases short, with 14 bases between. The V gene's germline CDR1 is SGHTA and CDR2 FQGNSA. The CDR3 contains 16 residues. The CDR3 sequence is CASSFSGGALNTEAFF. The CDR3 nucleotides read TGTGCCAGCAGCTTTTCGGGAGGCGCCCTGAACACTGAAGCTTTCTTT. The full variable domain, in which reference TRBV7-2 and TRBJ1-1 provide the parts outside the CDR3, is GAGVSQSPSNKVTEKGKDVELRCDPISGHTALYWYRQSLGQGLEFLIYFQGNSAPDKSGLPSDRFSAERTGGSVSTLTIQRTQQEDSAVYLCASSFSGGALNTEAFFGQGTRLTVV.

CDR3 region: CASSQELRARDTQYF. In DNA form, the CDR3 reads TGTGCCAGCAGCCAAGAATTGCGGGCGCGAGATACGCAGTATTTT. This chain links TRBV4-2 with TRBJ2-3, with D maybe TRBD2 (5 bases). This CDR3 spans 15 amino acids. V was pared by 0 bases and J by 5 bases, with 12 bases between. Germline CDR1 and CDR2: LGHNA and YNFKEQ.

This rearrangement joins TRBV6-5 to TRBJ2-5; possibly TRBD2 for D (6 bases). The V end lost 5 bases, the J end lost 1 base, and 11 bases lay between the germline ends. CDR3 length equals 14 residues. Germline V CDR1 and CDR2: MNHEY, SVGAGI. CDR3 nucleotide sequence: TGTGCCAGCAGTACCGGGACTCCCCAAGAGACCCAGTACTTC. It yields the protein CASSTGTPQETQYF.

The CDR3 region has the DNA TGCAGCGTTGAATTTGACAGGGGGCCCTCCTACGAGCAGTACTTC. It specifies CSVEFDRGPSYEQYF. The gene calls are TRBV29-1 and TRBJ2-7, with 10 nucleotides matching TRBD1. J gave up 0 bases and V 2 bases, and 4 bases lay outside the gene matches. Per the germline V gene, CDR1 is SQVTM and CDR2 is ANQGSEA. This CDR3 has 15 residues.

The CDR3 DNA is TGTGCCAGTAGTCGGGGGGGCATAAATGAGCAGTTCTTC. The encoded protein is CASSRGGINEQFF. The chain is built from TRBV19 and TRBJ2-1; 8 nucleotides match TRBD2. V trimming: 5 bases; J trimming: 7 bases; junction bases outside the gene matches: 4. The CDR3 extends over 13 amino acids. Germline V CDR1 and CDR2: LNHDA, SQIVND (reference sequence).

V and J are TRBV4-2 and TRBJ2-1; weak D call: TRBD2 (5 bases). CDR3 length: 17 residues. Germline V gives CDR1 LGHNA, CDR2 YNFKEQ. Deletions cut 0 bases from V and 4 bases from J, with 16 bases between. The CDR3 sequence: CASSQEGAAGVYNEQFF. For the CDR3, the DNA is TGTGCCAGCAGCCAAGAGGGTGCGGCGGGCGTGTACAATGAGCAGTTCTTC.

The gene calls are TRBV28 and TRBJ1-2, with D tentatively TRBD1 (5 bases). V lost 0 bases and J 7 bases, leaving 21 bases between the germline ends. The germline CDR1 and CDR2 sequences are MDHEN and SYDVKM. The CDR3 extends over 17 amino acids. This CDR3 reads CASSLCDTLSGICGYTF. Written as DNA, the CDR3 is TGTGCCAGCAGTTTATGCGACACCTTGTCAGGGATCTGTGGCTACACCTTC.

The chain uses TRBV19 and TRBJ1-5, with unresolved D. Trimming cost V 4 bases and J 7 bases, with 20 bases left between them. CDR1 and CDR2 from the germline V gene are LNHDA and SQIVND (reference sequence). The CDR3 runs to 16 residues. CDR3 sequence: CASSTSSITQKQPQHF. The CDR3 coding sequence is TGTGCCAGTAGTACCTCCAGTATTACCCAAAAACAGCCCCAGCATTTT.

The V call is TRBV18, the J call TRBJ2-7; possibly TRBD1 for D (6 bases). The V end lost 3 bases, the J end lost 7 bases, and 10 bases lay between the germline ends. The CDR3 is 12 amino acids. The germline V gene encodes CDR1 KGHSH and CDR2 LQKENI. CDR3 loop: CASSPPGVEQYF. CDR3 DNA sequence: TGTGCCAGCTCACCCCCAGGGGTTGAGCAGTACTTC.

This clone occurred once. The V call is TRBV15, the J call TRBJ1-1; D may be TRBD1 (6 bases). The V and J ends lost 3 bases and 2 bases respectively, with 10 bases between them. The germline CDR1 and CDR2 sequences are LNHNV and YYDKDF (reference sequence). This CDR3 contains 14 residues. The CDR3 sequence: CATSRTGINTEAFF. CDR3 bases: TGTGCCACCAGCAGGACAGGAATTAACACTGAAGCTTTCTTT.

The rearrangement uses TRBV18 and TRBJ1-2, with 9 nucleotides matching TRBD1. Trimming removed 2 bases from V and 6 bases from J; junction bases left unmatched: 13. The CDR3 extends over 17 amino acids. Germline V gives CDR1 KGHSH, CDR2 LQKENI. The CDR3 sequence is CASSPMPRDRESDGYTF. The CDR3 DNA reads as TGTGCCAGCTCACCAATGCCCCGGGACAGGGAAAGCGATGGCTACACCTTC.

The rearrangement uses TRBV2 and TRBJ1-6; D call uncertain. There are 14 residues in the CDR3. Trimming stripped 6 bases from V and 4 bases from J, with 10 bases between. Germline CDR1 SNHLY, CDR2 FYNNEI. This CDR3 reads CASSPDSYNSPLHF. DNA for the CDR3: TGTGCCAGCAGCCCGGACTCTTATAATTCACCCCTCCACTTT.

The chain joins TRBV5-6 to TRBJ2-5; TRBD2 matches at 7 bases. CDR3 size: 15 residues. Germline-derived CDR1 and CDR2 are SGHDT and YYEEEE. Germline trimming cut 0 bases from V and 2 bases from J; bases unmatched to any gene: 4. CDR3 in amino acids: CASSLELARQETQYF. The CDR3 DNA sequence: TGTGCCAGCAGCTTGGAACTAGCGAGGCAAGAGACCCAGTACTTC.

Only one count was recorded for this clone. CDR3 DNA sequence: TGTGCCAGTAGTAGCCAGGTAGGAAATCAGCCCCAGCATTTT. This codes for CASSSQVGNQPQHF. V gene TRBV19 combines with J gene TRBJ1-5; the D is unclear. V lost 4 bases and J lost 4, with 11 bases in between. The CDR3 spans 14 residues. Germline V gene sequence: CDR1 LNHDA, CDR2 SQIVND (reference sequence).

The chain joins TRBV10-3 to TRBJ1-2; D possibly corresponds to TRBD1 (5 bases). The CDR3 sequence is 13 residues long. Germline V lookup: CDR1 ENHRY, CDR2 SYGVKD. The V and J ends lost 7 bases and 8 bases respectively, with 17 bases between them. DNA for the CDR3: TGTGCCATCAATTTTGGGACTGGCGGGGGCTACACCTTC. Amino acid sequence: CAINFGTGGGYTF.

This rearrangement joins TRBV10-2 to TRBJ2-2, with TRBD2 identical over 10 bases. The V segment lost 6 bases and the J segment 8 bases; nucleotides outside the gene matches: 6. Germline CDR1 and CDR2: WSHSY and SAAADI. The CDR3 runs to 14 residues. This CDR3 is CASRASGSAGELFF. The CDR3 DNA follows: TGCGCCAGCAGAGCTAGCGGGAGTGCTGGGGAGCTGTTTTTT.

V is TRBV6-6 and J is TRBJ2-1, with a tentative D call TRBD2 (7 bases). Germline V CDR1 and CDR2: MNHNY, SVGAGI (reference sequence). The CDR3 has 15 amino acids. Deletions cut 5 bases from V and 4 bases from J, with 15 bases between. The CDR3 DNA reads as TGTGCCAGCAGTCCTCTCGCGGGGGCATACAATGAGCAGTTCTTC. Its protein is CASSPLAGAYNEQFF.

This clone came up a few times. The chain employs TRBV9 and TRBJ2-2; 7 bases align to TRBD2. Germline CDR1 is SGDLS and CDR2 is YYNGEE. The CDR3 contains 14 residues. V trimming: 5 bases; J trimming: 4 bases; junction bases outside the gene matches: 5. CDR3 sequence: CASSGLVPTGELFF. CDR3 DNA sequence: TGTGCCAGCAGTGGACTAGTCCCCACCGGGGAGCTGTTTTTT.

This chain joins TRBV10-3 and TRBJ1-5; 8 nucleotides line up with TRBD1. Trimming cost V 9 bases and J 5 bases; bases outside gene matches: 6. The germline CDR1 and CDR2 sequences are ENHRY and SYGVKD. This CDR3 spans 13 amino acids. CDR3 bases: TGTGCCATAAAGCAGGGGGCAGATCAGCCCCAGCATTTT. It codes for CAIKQGADQPQHF.

CDR3 in DNA: TGTGCCAGCACGCAGCGCACCGGGGAGCTGTTTTTT. Its protein is CASTQRTGELFF. The J gene is TRBJ2-2, the V gene TRBV2; D is unclear. The germline V gene has CDR1 SNHLY and CDR2 FYNNEI. The CDR3 length is 12 residues. Trimming stripped 7 bases from V and 4 bases from J, with 7 bases between.

The chain joins TRBV19 to TRBJ2-7; 9 bases are a match to TRBD2. This CDR3 contains 14 residues. CDR1 and CDR2 (germline): LNHDA, SQIVND (reference sequence). V lost 2 bases to trimming and J lost 4 bases; unmatched junction nucleotides: 3. Here the CDR3 reads CASSISSGVYEQYF. The CDR3 coding sequence is TGTGCCAGTAGTATATCTAGCGGGGTGTACGAGCAGTACTTC.

This chain links TRBV28 with TRBJ2-7; 8 bases line up with TRBD1. There are 14 residues in the CDR3. Per the germline V gene, CDR1 is MDHEN and CDR2 is SYDVKM. J was trimmed by 4 bases and V by 10 bases; bases with no gene match: 12. Here the CDR3 reads CATKTDRGMYEQYF. For the CDR3, the DNA is TGTGCCACCAAGACAGACAGGGGAATGTACGAGCAGTACTTC.

V gene TRBV5-4 combines with J gene TRBJ2-7; 14 nucleotides line up with TRBD2. This CDR3 contains 17 residues. Germline CDR1 is SGHNT and CDR2 is YYREEE (reference sequence). V shed 2 bases and J 1 base; nucleotides not matched to a gene: 5. This chain's CDR3 is CASSLGTSGRRSYEQYF. In DNA, the CDR3 is TGTGCCAGCAGCTTAGGGACTAGCGGGAGACGGTCCTACGAGCAGTACTTC.